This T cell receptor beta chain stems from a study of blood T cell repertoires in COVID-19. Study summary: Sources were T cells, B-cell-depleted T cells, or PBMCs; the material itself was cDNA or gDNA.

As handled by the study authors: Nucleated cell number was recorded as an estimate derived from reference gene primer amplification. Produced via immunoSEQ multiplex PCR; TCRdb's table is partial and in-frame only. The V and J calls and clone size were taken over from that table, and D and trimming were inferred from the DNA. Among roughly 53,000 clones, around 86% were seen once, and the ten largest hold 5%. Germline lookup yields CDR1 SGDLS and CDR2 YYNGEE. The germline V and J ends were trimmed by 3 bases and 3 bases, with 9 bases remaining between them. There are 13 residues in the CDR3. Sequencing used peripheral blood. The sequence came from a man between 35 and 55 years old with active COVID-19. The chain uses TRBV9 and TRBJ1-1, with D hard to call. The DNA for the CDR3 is TGTGCCAGCAGCGCTACTACGGACACTGAAGCTTTCTTT. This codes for CASSATTDTEAFF. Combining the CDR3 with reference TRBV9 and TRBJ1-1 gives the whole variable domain DSGVTQTPKHLITATGQRVTLRCSPRSGDLSVYWYQQSLDQGLQFLIQYYNGEERAKGNILERFSAQQFPDLHSELNLSSLELGDSALYFCASSATTDTEAFFGQGTRLTVV.